These 6 T cell receptor beta chains originate from one sample sequenced in a study of cytomegalovirus exposure and HLA in healthy donors. Clones were read by immunoSEQ multiplex PCR, and TCRdb kept only the in-frame ones, dropping some. The repertoire holds some 170,000 clones, with about 89% as singletons. The material sequenced was PBMCs. The receptors come from a man between 18 and 29 years old in good health and CMV-seropositive.

The genes are TRBV5-1 and TRBJ2-7, with 8 positions matching TRBD1. CDR3 length equals 15 residues. Unmatched junction bases numbered 16, after V lost 7 bases and J lost 7 bases. Germline V lookup: CDR1 SGHRS, CDR2 YFSETQ. The CDR3 DNA reads TGCGCCAGCTCCTTGGACAGGGAAGCCTGGAGGGAGCAGTACTTC. As protein: CASSLDREAWREQYF.

V is TRBV6-5 and J is TRBJ2-1, with a tentative D call TRBD1 (6 bases). The CDR3 is 14 residues long. V was cut by 2 bases and J by 10 bases, with 15 bases left in between. Germline V CDR1 and CDR2: MNHEY, SVGAGI. The CDR3 DNA follows: TGTGCCAGCAGTTACCTCTTGCAGGGGTCGGAGCAGTTCTTC. Protein product: CASSYLLQGSEQFF.

The chain has TRBV7-2 and TRBJ2-7; D uncertain. Trimming pared 4 bases from V and 4 bases from J, leaving 11 bases between. The length of the CDR3 is 13 residues. Germline V CDR1 and CDR2: SGHTA, FQGNSA. The CDR3 is CASSYLDSYEQYF. Here the CDR3 DNA reads TGTGCCAGCAGCTACCTAGACTCGTACGAGCAGTACTTC. The full variable domain, with the rest looked up from reference TRBV7-2 and TRBJ2-7, is GAGVSQSPSNKVTEKGKDVELRCDPISGHTALYWYRQSLGQGLEFLIYFQGNSAPDKSGLPSDRFSAERTGGSVSTLTIQRTQQEDSAVYLCASSYLDSYEQYFGPGTRLTVT.

This sequence joins TRBV4-3 and TRBJ2-3, with D possibly being TRBD1 (7 bases). Trimming stripped 4 bases from V and 5 bases from J, with 19 bases between. Looked up from germline, CDR1 is LGHNA and CDR2 is YSLEER. The CDR3 consists of 16 residues. CDR3 DNA sequence: TGCGCCAGCAGCCCCGACGGAGGGGGCGACGTAGATACGCAGTATTTT. Encoded protein: CASSPDGGGDVDTQYF.

This clone was seen a single time. The chain uses TRBV7-2 and TRBJ2-7; 15 nucleotides align to TRBD2. V lost 4 bases to trimming and J lost 5 bases; unmatched junction nucleotides: 6. The CDR3 is 16 amino acids. CDR1 and CDR2 from the germline V gene are SGHTA and FQGNSA. This chain's CDR3 is CASSSPGTSGRNEQYF. In nucleotides, the CDR3 is TGTGCCAGCAGCTCTCCCGGGACTAGCGGGAGGAACGAGCAGTACTTC.

This clone turned up a few times. The genes are TRBV4-1 and TRBJ1-1, with 9 bases aligning to TRBD1. CDR3 length: 16 amino acids. The V and J ends lost 2 bases and 5 bases, in that order; junction bases with no gene match: 9. CDR1 MGHRA and CDR2 YSYEKL come from the germline V gene. The CDR3 spells CASSQIGTGRETEAFF. The CDR3, as DNA: TGCGCCAGCAGCCAAATCGGGACAGGGAGGGAAACTGAAGCTTTCTTT.